The TCR beta chain described here comes from a study of technical replicates of blood from a handful of donors (dated by TCRdb to 2015 to 2018). The CDR3 contains 16 residues, cysteine and phenylalanine counted. Just CDR3 DNA is preserved here, 48 bases in frame from base 1. The junction shows trimming of 0 bases on V and 5 bases on J, plus 16 bases between the germline ends. CDR1 and CDR2, per the germline V gene (reference sequence), are GTSNPN and SVGIG. Of note for this clone: Its target antigen remains unknown. No base qualities exist here, and no much larger clone lies one base off it.

Library prep was done by the immunoSEQ multiplex PCR assay. Imported from immuneACCESS, the table was reduced by TCRdb to in-frame sequences with V and J called. These copies leave out some clones; in studies compared against another copy, an unresolved V gene accounts for under half, and the cause of the remainder is not known. This sample comprises around 13,000 clones, more than 75% of them detected only once. Roughly an eighth of the sample rests with the top ten. The receptor was isolated from a human donor in good health. This chain is built from TRBV30 and TRBJ2-2; there is no confident call for the D gene. The sample comprised PBMCs. The CDR3 sequence is CAWSVLLVTRTGELFF. The DNA reads as follows: TGTGCCTGGAGTGTACTCCTAGTTACACGAACCGGGGAGCTGTTTTTT.